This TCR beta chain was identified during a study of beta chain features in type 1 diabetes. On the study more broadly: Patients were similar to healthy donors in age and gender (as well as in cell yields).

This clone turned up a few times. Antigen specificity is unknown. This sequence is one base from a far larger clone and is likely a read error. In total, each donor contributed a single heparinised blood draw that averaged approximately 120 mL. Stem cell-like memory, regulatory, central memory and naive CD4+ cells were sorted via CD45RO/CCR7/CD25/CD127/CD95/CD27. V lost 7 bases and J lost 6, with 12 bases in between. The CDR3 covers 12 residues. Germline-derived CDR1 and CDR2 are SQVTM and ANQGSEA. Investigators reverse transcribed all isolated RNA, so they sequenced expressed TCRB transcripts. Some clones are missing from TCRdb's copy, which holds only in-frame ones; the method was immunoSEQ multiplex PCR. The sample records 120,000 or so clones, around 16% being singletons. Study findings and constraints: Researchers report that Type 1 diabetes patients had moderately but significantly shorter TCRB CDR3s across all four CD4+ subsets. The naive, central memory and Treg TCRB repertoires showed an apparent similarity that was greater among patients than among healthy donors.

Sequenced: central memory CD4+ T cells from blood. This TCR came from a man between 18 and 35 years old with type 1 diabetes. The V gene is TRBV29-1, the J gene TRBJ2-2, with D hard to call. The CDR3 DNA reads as TGCAGCGGTAGGGCGGTGGCCGGGGAGCTGTTTTTT. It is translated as CSGRAVAGELFF.